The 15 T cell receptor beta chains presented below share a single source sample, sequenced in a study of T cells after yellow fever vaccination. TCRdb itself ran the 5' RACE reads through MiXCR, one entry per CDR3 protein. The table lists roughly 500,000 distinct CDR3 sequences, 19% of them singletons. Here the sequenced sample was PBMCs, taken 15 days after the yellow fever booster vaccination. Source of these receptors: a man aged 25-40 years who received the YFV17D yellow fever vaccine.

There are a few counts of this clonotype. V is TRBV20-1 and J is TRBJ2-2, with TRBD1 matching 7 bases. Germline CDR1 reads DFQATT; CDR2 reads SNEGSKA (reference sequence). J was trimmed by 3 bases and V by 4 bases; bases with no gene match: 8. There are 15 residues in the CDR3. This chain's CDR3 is CSAKFGTVDTGELFF. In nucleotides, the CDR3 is TGCAGTGCTAAGTTCGGGACAGTCGACACCGGGGAGCTGTTTTTT.

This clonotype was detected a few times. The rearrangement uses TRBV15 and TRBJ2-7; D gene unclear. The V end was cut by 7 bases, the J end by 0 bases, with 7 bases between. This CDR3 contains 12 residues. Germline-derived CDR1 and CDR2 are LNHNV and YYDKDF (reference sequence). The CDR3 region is CATKGSSYEQYF. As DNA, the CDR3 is TGTGCCACCAAGGGAAGCTCCTACGAGCAGTACTTC.

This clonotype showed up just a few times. CDR3 amino acids: CSVEDRTPGGWDEQFF. CDR3 in DNA: TGCAGCGTTGAAGATCGTACCCCGGGAGGCTGGGATGAGCAGTTCTTC. V usage is TRBV29-1 and J usage is TRBJ2-1, with TRBD2 matching over 7 bases. The CDR3 contains 16 residues. The ends lost 0 bases at V and 8 bases at J; junction bases unmatched: 13. CDR1 and CDR2 from the germline V gene are SQVTM and ANQGSEA.

This CDR3 is CASSRSALSSYEQYF. For the CDR3, the DNA is TGTGCCAGCAGCCGATCGGCCCTGAGCTCCTACGAGCAGTACTTC. The chain couples TRBV7-2 to TRBJ2-7; D is undetermined. V dropped 5 bases and J dropped 0 bases, with 14 bases sitting between them. CDR3 length: 15 residues. Germline-derived CDR1 and CDR2 are SGHTA and FQGNSA.

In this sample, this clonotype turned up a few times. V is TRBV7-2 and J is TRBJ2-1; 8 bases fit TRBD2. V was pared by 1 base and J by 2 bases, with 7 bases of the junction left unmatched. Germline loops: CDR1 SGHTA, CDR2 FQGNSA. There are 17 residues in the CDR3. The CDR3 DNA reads TGTGCCAGCAGCTTAGGATTGGGACTAGAGGCCTACAATGAGCAGTTCTTC. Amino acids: CASSLGLGLEAYNEQFF.

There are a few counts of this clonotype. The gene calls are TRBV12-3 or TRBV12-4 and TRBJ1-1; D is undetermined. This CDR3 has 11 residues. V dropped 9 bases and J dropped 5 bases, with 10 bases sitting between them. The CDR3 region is CASNTGTEAFF. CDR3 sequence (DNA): TGTGCCAGTAATACGGGGACTGAAGCTTTCTTT.

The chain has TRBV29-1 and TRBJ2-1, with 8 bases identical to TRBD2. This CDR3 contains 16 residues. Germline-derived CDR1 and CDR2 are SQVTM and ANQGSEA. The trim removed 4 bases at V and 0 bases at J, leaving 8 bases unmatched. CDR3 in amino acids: CSVVELGTSSYNEQFF. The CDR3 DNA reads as TGCAGCGTTGTGGAACTAGGGACTAGCTCCTACAATGAGCAGTTCTTC.

The CDR3 sequence: CASVPLSSKGDTQYF. The CDR3 nucleotides read TGTGCCAGCGTCCCGTTATCGTCTAAGGGAGATACGCAGTATTTT. V gene TRBV6-2 or TRBV6-3 combines with J gene TRBJ2-3; D ambiguous. Trimming cost V 8 bases and J 5 bases, with 20 bases left between them. Germline lookup yields CDR1 MNHEY and CDR2 SVGEGT. The CDR3 has 15 amino acids.

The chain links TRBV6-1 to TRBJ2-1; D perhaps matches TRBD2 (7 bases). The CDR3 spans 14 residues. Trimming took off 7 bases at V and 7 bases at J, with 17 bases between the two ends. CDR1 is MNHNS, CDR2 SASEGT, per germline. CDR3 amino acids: CASTEGGSRNEQFF. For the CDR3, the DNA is TGTGCCAGCACCGAGGGGGGGAGTAGGAATGAGCAGTTCTTC.

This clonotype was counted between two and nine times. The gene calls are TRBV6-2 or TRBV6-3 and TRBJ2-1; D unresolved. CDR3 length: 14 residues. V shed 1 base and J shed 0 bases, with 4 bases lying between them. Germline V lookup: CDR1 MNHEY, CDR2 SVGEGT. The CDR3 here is CASSYYDSYNEQFF. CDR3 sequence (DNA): TGTGCCAGCAGTTACTATGACTCCTACAATGAGCAGTTCTTC.

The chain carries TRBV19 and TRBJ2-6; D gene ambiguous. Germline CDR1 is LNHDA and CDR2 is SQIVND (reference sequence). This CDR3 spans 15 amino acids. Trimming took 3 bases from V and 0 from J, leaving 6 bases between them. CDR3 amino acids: CASSITASGANVLTF. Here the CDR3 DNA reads TGTGCCAGTAGTATTACGGCCTCTGGGGCCAACGTCCTGACTTTC. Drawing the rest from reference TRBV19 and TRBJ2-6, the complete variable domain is DGGITQSPKYLFRKEGQNVTLSCEQNLNHDAMYWYRQDPGQGLRLIYYSQIVNDFQKGDIAEGYSVSREKKESFPLTVTSAQKNPTAFYLCASSITASGANVLTFGAGSRLTVL.

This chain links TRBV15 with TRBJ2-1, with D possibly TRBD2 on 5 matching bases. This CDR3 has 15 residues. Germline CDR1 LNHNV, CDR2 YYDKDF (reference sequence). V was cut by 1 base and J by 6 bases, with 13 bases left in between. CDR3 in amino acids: CATSRAREGSNEQFF. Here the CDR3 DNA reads TGTGCCACCAGCAGAGCCCGGGAAGGGTCCAATGAGCAGTTCTTC.

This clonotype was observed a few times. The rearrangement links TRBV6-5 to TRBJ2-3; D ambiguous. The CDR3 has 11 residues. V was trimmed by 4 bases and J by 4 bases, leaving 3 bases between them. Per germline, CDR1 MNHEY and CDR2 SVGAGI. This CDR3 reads CASSWADTQYF. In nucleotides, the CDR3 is TGTGCCAGCAGTTGGGCAGATACGCAGTATTTT.

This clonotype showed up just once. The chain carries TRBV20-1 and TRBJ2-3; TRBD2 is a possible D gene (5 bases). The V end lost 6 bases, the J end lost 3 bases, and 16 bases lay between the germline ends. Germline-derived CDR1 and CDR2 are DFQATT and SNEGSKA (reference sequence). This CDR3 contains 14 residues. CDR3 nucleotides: TGCAGTGCGCGACCGGGATCTGAGACAGATACGCAGTATTTT. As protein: CSARPGSETDTQYF.

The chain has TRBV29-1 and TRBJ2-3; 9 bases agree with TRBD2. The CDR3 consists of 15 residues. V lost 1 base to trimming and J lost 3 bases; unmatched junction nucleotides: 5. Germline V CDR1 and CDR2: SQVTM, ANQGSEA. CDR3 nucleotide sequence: TGCAGCGTTGAAGTAGCTACTAGCGGGACAGATACGCAGTATTTT. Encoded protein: CSVEVATSGTDTQYF.